This T cell receptor (beta chain) was documented in a study of blood T cell repertoires in COVID-19. Study overall: COVID-19 samples, acute and convalescent, were from the United States, Italy and Spain.

Trimming left V 1 base short and J 4 bases short, with 16 bases between. The V gene's germline CDR1 is SGHDN and CDR2 FVKESK. CDR3 length: 16 amino acids. This clone was counted a few times. Sequencing used immunoSEQ multiplex PCR; TCRdb keeps in-frame clones, though not all of them. The top ten hold 16% of the sample, which has tens of thousands of clones, roughly 80% seen once. The chain recombines TRBV14 with TRBJ1-2; the D is unclear. Sequences were obtained from peripheral blood. The TCR comes from a man at least 80 years old with active COVID-19. The CDR3 coding sequence is TGTGCCAGCAGCCAAGTTGTCGGCTTCGGCGGCTATGGCTACACCTTC. Translating it yields CASSQVVGFGGYGYTF.